Below are 2 T cell receptor beta chains sequenced from a single sample in a study of beta chain features in type 1 diabetes. The isolated RNA, all of it, was reverse transcribed, so expressed TCRB transcripts were what got sequenced. The protocol was immunoSEQ multiplex PCR, while the TCRdb copy is restricted to in-frame clones and leaves out a portion. The table records about 230,000 clones, 7.5% to 10% of them present only once. Input material: naive CD4+ T cells from blood. The receptor source for this set is a woman between 18 and 29 years old in good health.

The V and J genes are TRBV18 and TRBJ2-1; tentative D call: TRBD1 (7 bases). This CDR3 is built from 16 residues. In germline, CDR1 is KGHSH, CDR2 LQKENI. V lost 5 bases, J lost 0 bases, and 14 bases lay in between. This CDR3 reads CASSSPQGGSYNEQFF. The CDR3 DNA follows: TGTGCCAGCTCATCTCCGCAGGGGGGCTCCTACAATGAGCAGTTCTTC.

There are a few counts of this clone. The CDR3 DNA sequence: TGTGCCAGCAGTCCAAGGGACAGATCCTACGAGCAGTACTTC. It encodes CASSPRDRSYEQYF. The chain is built from TRBV27 and TRBJ2-7, with TRBD1 matching 7 bases. CDR1 and CDR2 (germline): MNHEY, SMNVEV (reference sequence). With 5 bases clipped from V and 1 base from J, the junction kept 5 bases outside the gene matches. There are 14 residues in the CDR3.